Detailed here is one T cell receptor beta chain. The antigen it recognizes is unknown. Base qualities were left out, and no much larger clone turns up one base away. The data were obtained in a study of T cells in Graves' hyperthyroidism and ophthalmopathy (dated by TCRdb to the late 2010s). Background on the whole study: Peripheral blood was collected at initial diagnosis, before any treatment. TCR V-J signatures able to tell the groups apart were searched for in a discovery cohort of some 97 patients, of whom over 40 had Graves' ophthalmopathy and around 57 had stable Graves' hyperthyroidism. Prospective prediction of ophthalmopathy was tested in an independent validation cohort consisting of 18 to 20 hyperthyroidism patients and 15 to 17 patients who later progressed to ophthalmopathy. The roughly 100 discovery patients were randomly split 7:3 into training and test sets. In addition, the study compared T-cell repertoires in thyroid tissue and in blood from roughly six Graves' hyperthyroidism patients. After sampling, hyperthyroidism patients received methimazole starting at 30 mg daily, and ophthalmopathy patients received high-dose intravenous methylprednisolone. The paper reports TCR Vbeta CDR3 sequencing of over 120 peripheral blood samples: approximately 41 ophthalmopathy, 70 to 85 hyperthyroidism and around 17 progressor patients.

CDR1 ENHRY and CDR2 SYGVKD are derived from the germline V gene. The trim is 6 bases for V and 2 bases for J, with a gap of 7 bases between the germline ends. There are 13 amino acids in the CDR3, from cysteine to phenylalanine inclusive. Only the CDR3 portion is preserved as DNA: 39 bases, with reading frame beginning at the first base. Stable Graves' hyperthyroidism was defined as the absence of progression to ophthalmopathy over 18 months of follow-up. Hyperthyroidism patients were newly diagnosed, had a disease duration of under 2 months, and were aged 18 to 65 years. The study excluded patients with uncontrolled infections, other autoimmune diseases, pregnancy or lactation. Diagnoses were based on clinical symptoms, serum thyroxine and TRAb, thyroid ultrasound and orbital computed tomography. PBMCs were isolated from about 10 ml of fresh peripheral blood by Ficoll-Paque density gradient centrifugation. Total RNA was extracted with Trizol reagent, and quality was checked on an Agilent 2100 Bioanalyzer.

General findings and caveats noted by the study authors: Ophthalmopathy was separated from stable hyperthyroidism by a 13 V-J signature model, with approximately 86% sensitivity and around 81% specificity obtained in cross-validation and 80%/75% obtained in testing. Sample size was not statistically predetermined, and investigators were not blinded to group allocation. Blood samples also contained most of the expanded thyroid clonotypes (frequency above 0.001), which suggests that blood repertoires may reflect thyroid immune responses. In validation, progression to ophthalmopathy was predicted by the model with more than 65% sensitivity and approximately 78% specificity, a median of approximately 6.5 months before onset.

The TCR beta CDR3 regions were amplified from the RNA transcripts. The first round of RT-PCR for the TCR CDR3 was performed with the HTBI primer set and the Qiagen OneStep RT-PCR kit. Libraries were constructed in a second round of multiplex PCR, after which size selection and purification were performed. The libraries were sequenced on an Illumina HiSeq2000 using paired-end 100 bp reads. From the authors' description of their analysis: SOAPnuke was used to process the raw data, removing reads that contained adapters or uncalled bases, had a mean Phred below 15, or lacked an exact match to the constant primer or identifier. High-quality paired reads were merged with COPE v1.2.5, and unique nucleotide sequences were defined as clonotypes. MiTCR v1.1 was used to align clonotypes to the IMGT TRBV, TRBD and TRBJ reference segments. The analysis included only V-J combinations with a frequency above 0.0001, which together covered around 99% of the repertoires. The TCS score was defined as F50 (clonal expansion) divided by E x V (chaos), with BLOSUM62-based TCRdist calculated between CDR3 peptides within each V-J. Welch's t-statistics and random forest reduced just over 500 V-J features to 10 to 15, which were used in a naive Bayes classifier (R e1071). TCRdb ran its own pipeline on the public reads, namely fastp trimming at Q25 and MiXCR clone calling, and kept in-frame beta chains. Duplicate CDR3 protein sequences are folded into a single record with the most common DNA and genes. Clone size and V and J calls follow TCRdb, not the original study. Across this sample there are approximately 210,000 distinct CDR3 sequences, with more than 15% seen only once. The ten top clones hold 50% of the sample.

Sequencing input: blood. This sequence originates from a middle-aged man with Graves' hyperthyroidism. The chain links TRBV10-3 with TRBJ2-2; the D gene is unclear. The CDR3 in this case is CAISLVNTGELFF. The nucleotide sequence reads as follows: TGTGCCATCAGCTTAGTCAACACCGGGGAGCTGTTTTTT.